Here is one T cell receptor (beta chain) with its context. One entry per CDR3 protein results from TCRdb running MiXCR on the 5' RACE reads. The sample has about 62,000 distinct CDR3 sequences; approximately 31% are singletons. Naive CD4+ T cells were purified with Tregs depleted by CD25. Germline CDR1 and CDR2: LGHNA and YNFKEQ. V dropped 6 bases and J dropped 0 bases, with 12 bases sitting between them. The CDR3 contains 16 residues. The chain joins TRBV4-2 to TRBJ1-6; possible D gene TRBD1, 6 bases. This TCR was recovered from a female donor with breast cancer. Material for sequencing was tumor-infiltrating naive CD4+ T cells sorted from the breast tumor. As to subset: naive CD4+ T cells, CD4+CD45RA+CD25-. CDR3 nucleotides: TGTGCCAGCAGGAGGGACACGAGCTCCTATAATTCACCCCTCCACTTT. Amino acid sequence: CASRRDTSSYNSPLHF.